Listed here are 24 T cell receptor beta chains from one sample, sequenced in a study of blood T cell repertoires in COVID-19. The assay was immunoSEQ multiplex PCR, and TCRdb's table has in-frame clones only and misses some. The sample yields just over 95,000 clones, approximately 81% seen once. Material: peripheral blood. The origin of the receptors is a man between 60 and 75 years old with acute or convalescent COVID-19.

This chain links TRBV5-6 with TRBJ2-2; TRBD1 matches at 8 bases. Trimming at V came to 5 bases and at J to 3 bases, leaving 6 bases not matched to a gene. Germline CDR1 is SGHDT and CDR2 is YYEEEE. The CDR3 runs 15 residues. CDR3 DNA: TGTGCCAGCAGGGAGACAGGGGCGTACACCGGGGAGCTGTTTTTT. As protein: CASRETGAYTGELFF.

The chain joins TRBV14 to TRBJ1-1; 8 nucleotides agree with TRBD1. CDR1 is SGHDN, CDR2 FVKESK, per germline. The CDR3 has 14 amino acids. Trimming at V came to 2 bases and at J to 8 bases, leaving 7 bases not matched to a gene. The CDR3 reads CASSQQGATGEAFF. Written as DNA, the CDR3 is TGTGCCAGCAGCCAACAGGGGGCGACGGGGGAAGCTTTCTTT.

This clone was found once. The V gene is TRBV30, the J gene TRBJ2-7; D is unresolved. The CDR3 is 12 amino acids. Germline CDR1 and CDR2: GTSNPN and SVGIG (reference sequence). V was cut by 0 bases and J by 3 bases, with 6 bases left in between. The CDR3 DNA sequence: TGTGCCTGGAGTGTAACCAGCTACGAGCAGTACTTC. As protein: CAWSVTSYEQYF. Full variable domain (remainder filled in from reference TRBV30 and TRBJ2-7): SQTIHQWPATLVQPVGSPLSLECTVEGTSNPNLYWYRQAAGRGLQLLFYSVGIGQISSEVPQNLSASRPQDRQFILSSKKLLLSDSGFYLCAWSVTSYEQYFGPGTRLTVT.

The V gene is TRBV12-3 or TRBV12-4, the J gene TRBJ2-2, with 10 bases identical to TRBD1. The CDR3 contains 13 residues. V was pared by 6 bases and J by 6 bases, with 1 base of the junction left unmatched. CDR3 residues: CASRGQGSGELFF. For the CDR3, the DNA is TGTGCCAGCAGGGGACAGGGGTCCGGGGAGCTGTTTTTT.

The chain recombines TRBV2 with TRBJ2-6; a weak D match, TRBD1 (6 bases). Germline values: CDR1 SNHLY, CDR2 FYNNEI. This CDR3 is built from 17 residues. The V gene lost 6 bases and the J gene lost 0 bases, with 15 bases spanning the gap. The CDR3 sequence is CASRATLGASGANVLTF. CDR3 nucleotides: TGTGCCAGCAGGGCTACGTTGGGGGCCTCTGGGGCCAACGTCCTGACTTTC.

V is TRBV6-5 and J is TRBJ1-1; D gene ambiguous. The CDR3 totals 15 residues. Trimming took off 0 bases at V and 0 bases at J, with 8 bases between the two ends. Germline lookup yields CDR1 MNHEY and CDR2 SVGAGI. Written as DNA, the CDR3 is TGTGCCAGCAGTTACTCGGCAACGTTGAACACTGAAGCTTTCTTT. It translates to CASSYSATLNTEAFF.

The chain employs TRBV18 and TRBJ2-5; possibly TRBD1 for D (5 bases). Trimming took 5 bases from V and 2 from J, leaving 12 bases between them. There are 14 residues in the CDR3. Per the germline V gene, CDR1 is KGHSH and CDR2 is LQKENI. The CDR3 coding sequence is TGTGCCAGCTCAGGGGCAGGGCAGCAAGAGACCCAGTACTTC. It specifies CASSGAGQQETQYF.

This sequence joins TRBV5-1 and TRBJ2-5, with D possibly matching TRBD2 (6 bases). V dropped 0 bases and J dropped 4 bases, with 13 bases sitting between them. CDR3 size: 15 residues. CDR1 and CDR2 (germline): SGHRS, YFSETQ. CDR3 sequence: CASSLGTKTGETQYF. The CDR3 coding sequence is TGCGCCAGCAGCTTGGGGACTAAAACGGGAGAGACCCAGTACTTC.

The CDR3 loop is CASRGWGDSGANVLTF. The CDR3 bases are TGTGCCAGTCGAGGATGGGGAGACTCTGGGGCCAACGTCCTGACTTTC. J is TRBJ2-6 and V is TRBV19; TRBD2 might be the D (5 bases). Trimming removed 8 bases at V and 0 bases at J, with 14 bases between. Germline V gene lookup returns CDR1 LNHDA and CDR2 SQIVND (reference sequence). The CDR3 is 16 amino acids.

The chain employs TRBV27 and TRBJ2-2; D is undetermined. From germline, CDR1 is MNHEY and CDR2 SMNVEV (reference sequence). The CDR3 totals 16 residues. V lost 5 bases and J lost 3, with 16 bases in between. The CDR3 loop reads CASSIIRVFDTGELFF. The CDR3 nucleotides read TGTGCCAGCAGTATCATTCGCGTCTTTGACACCGGGGAGCTGTTTTTT.

J is TRBJ2-7 and V is TRBV11-3, with unresolved D. This CDR3 region has 12 residues. The germline V gene has CDR1 SGHNT and CDR2 YENEEA. V dropped 5 bases and J dropped 9 bases, with 14 bases sitting between them. Here the CDR3 DNA reads TGTGCCAGCAGCCGGCAAGTAGGAGTGCAGTACTTC. It is translated as CASSRQVGVQYF.

This chain links TRBV30 with TRBJ1-1; 7 bases line up with TRBD1. The CDR3 is 14 amino acids. Germline lookup yields CDR1 GTSNPN and CDR2 SVGIG (reference sequence). V dropped 0 bases and J dropped 8; count of bases not matched to a gene: 9. This CDR3 reads CAWSVPRGQREAFF. Here the CDR3 DNA reads TGTGCCTGGAGTGTACCTAGGGGGCAGCGAGAAGCTTTCTTT.

The chain couples TRBV11-3 to TRBJ2-1; TRBD1 agrees at 10 bases. Germline V CDR1 and CDR2: SGHNT, YENEEA. The CDR3 is 14 residues long. Unmatched junction bases numbered 6, after V lost 5 bases and J lost 8 bases. In nucleotides, the CDR3 is TGTGCCAGCAGCGAGGGACAGGGGATGGATGAGCAGTTCTTC. Protein: CASSEGQGMDEQFF.

The chain is built from TRBV25-1 and TRBJ2-3, with D maybe TRBD2 (6 bases). V was cut by 1 base and J by 2 bases, with 13 bases left in between. CDR3 length: 16 residues. Germline CDR1 reads MGHDK; CDR2 reads SYGVNS. The CDR3 sequence: CASSELDSGYTDTQYF. CDR3 sequence (DNA): TGTGCCAGCAGTGAATTAGATAGCGGATACACAGATACGCAGTATTTT. The complete variable domain, with remaining parts taken from reference TRBV25-1 and TRBJ2-3, reads EADIYQTPRYLVIGTGKKITLECSQTMGHDKMYWYQQDPGMELHLIHYSYGVNSTEKGDLSSESTVSRIRTEHFPLTLESARPSHTSQYLCASSELDSGYTDTQYFGPGTRLTVL.

V is TRBV3-1 (or the pseudogene TRBV3-2) and J is TRBJ2-7; 11 nucleotides agree with TRBD1. Germline loops: CDR1 LGHDT, CDR2 YNNKEL (reference sequence). The CDR3 spans 13 residues. The V and J ends lost 5 bases and 9 bases, in that order; junction bases with no gene match: 6. CDR3 DNA sequence: TGTGCCAGCAGCTTAGGACAGGGGGCGACGCAGTACTTC. Translating it yields CASSLGQGATQYF.

V and J are TRBV5-1 and TRBJ1-4, with TRBD1 as a possible D gene (5 bases). V was shortened by 4 bases and J by 5 bases, with 15 bases between the two germline ends. The CDR3 is made up of 15 amino acids. The V gene's germline CDR1 is SGHRS and CDR2 YFSETQ. CDR3 loop: CASSGGTNENEKLFF. Written as DNA, the CDR3 is TGCGCCAGCAGCGGAGGGACGAATGAAAATGAAAAACTGTTTTTT.

V and J are TRBV12-3 or TRBV12-4 and TRBJ1-1; D ambiguous. This CDR3 region has 13 residues. Trimming left V 9 bases short and J 3 bases short, with 14 bases between. The CDR3 bases are TGTGCCAGTACGAGTGGGCTGGACACTGAAGCTTTCTTT. It specifies CASTSGLDTEAFF.

This clone has more than one count but fewer than ten. The rearrangement uses TRBV29-1 and TRBJ2-5; 7 positions agree with TRBD2. V shed 4 bases, J shed 5 bases, and the junction held 7 bases outside the gene matches. Germline CDR1 SQVTM, CDR2 ANQGSEA. The CDR3 sequence is 13 residues long. The CDR3 protein is CSVAGSGTETQYF. The CDR3 DNA is TGCAGCGTTGCGGGGAGCGGGACCGAGACCCAGTACTTC.

V is TRBV9 and J is TRBJ1-1; no definite D call. Germline CDR1 is SGDLS and CDR2 is YYNGEE. This CDR3 has 13 residues. With 2 bases removed from V and 1 base from J, the gap between germline ends came to 6 bases. CDR3 nucleotides: TGTGCCAGCAGCGTTGAGAAGAACACTGAAGCTTTCTTT. Translated, it gives CASSVEKNTEAFF. Filled out from reference TRBV9 and TRBJ1-1, the complete variable domain reads DSGVTQTPKHLITATGQRVTLRCSPRSGDLSVYWYQQSLDQGLQFLIQYYNGEERAKGNILERFSAQQFPDLHSELNLSSLELGDSALYFCASSVEKNTEAFFGQGTRLTVV.

The chain has TRBV3-1 (or the pseudogene TRBV3-2) and TRBJ2-3, with TRBD1 matching over 7 bases. The length of the CDR3 is 13 residues. V gave up 5 bases and J gave up 4 bases; unmatched junction bases: 3. Germline V gives CDR1 LGHDT, CDR2 YNNKEL (reference sequence). The CDR3 bases are TGTGCCAGCAGCAGACAGGGCTCAGATACGCAGTATTTT. It specifies CASSRQGSDTQYF.

The chain has TRBV4-3 and TRBJ1-4; TRBD1 might be the D (6 bases). V was trimmed by 0 bases and J by 0 bases, leaving 11 bases between them. CDR1 and CDR2 from the germline V gene are LGHNA and YSLEER. The CDR3 has 17 residues. CDR3 sequence reads: CASSQDGGAATNEKLFF. The CDR3 nucleotides are TGCGCCAGCAGCCAAGATGGGGGCGCCGCAACTAATGAAAAACTGTTTTTT.

The genes are TRBV18 and TRBJ1-1; D not resolved. The CDR3 contains 14 residues. The germline V gene has CDR1 KGHSH and CDR2 LQKENI. V was shortened by 4 bases and J by 1 base, with 10 bases between the two germline ends. The CDR3 DNA reads as TGTGCCAGCTCACTCATAGTTGCGAACACTGAAGCTTTCTTT. It encodes CASSLIVANTEAFF.

This sequence joins TRBV7-3 and TRBJ1-1; the D gene is possibly TRBD1 (6 bases). This CDR3 is 14 amino acids long. The V and J ends lost 7 bases and 5 bases respectively, with 17 bases between them. Looked up from germline, CDR1 is SGHTA and CDR2 is FQGTGA. The CDR3 spells CASTKGGASTEAFF. Written as DNA, the CDR3 is TGTGCCAGCACCAAAGGGGGGGCCAGTACTGAAGCTTTCTTT.

V is TRBV4-3 and J is TRBJ2-5; 9 bases align to TRBD1. The CDR3 runs to 14 residues. After removal of 4 bases from V and 7 bases from J, the junction contained 7 bases not matched to a gene. Germline V CDR1 and CDR2: LGHNA, YSLEER. CDR3 sequence reads: CASSPELDRGTQYF. As DNA, the CDR3 is TGCGCCAGCAGCCCAGAGCTGGACAGGGGGACCCAGTACTTC.